This TCR beta chain was retrieved from a study of OX40 agonist ivuxolimab in advanced cancers. Study background: As their treatment, patients were administered ivuxolimab, an agonistic anti-OX40 (CD134) antibody. The study's findings and limits: Clonal expansion from baseline to week 6 occurred in both CD4+ and CD8+ T cells.

Trimming pared 10 bases from V and 2 bases from J, leaving 15 bases between. This CDR3 comprises 13 residues. Germline CDR1 reads MNHEY; CDR2 reads SVGAGI. Measured with immunoSEQ multiplex PCR; TCRdb has only the in-frame clones, and not every one. There are some 40,000 clones in the sample; approximately 88% occur only once, and approximately 15% lies in the top ten. In regard to this clone: What it recognizes is unknown.

This rearrangement joins TRBV6-5 to TRBJ2-7; weak D call: TRBD1 (6 bases). The starting material was CD4+ or CD8+ T cells sorted from blood, obtained in a trial of the OX40 agonist ivuxolimab. The receptor's source is an adult with an advanced solid tumor such as melanoma, head and neck, liver or kidney cancer. The CDR3 loop reads CATKQGEAYEQYF. The CDR3 DNA reads as TGTGCCACGAAACAGGGAGAAGCCTACGAGCAGTACTTC.